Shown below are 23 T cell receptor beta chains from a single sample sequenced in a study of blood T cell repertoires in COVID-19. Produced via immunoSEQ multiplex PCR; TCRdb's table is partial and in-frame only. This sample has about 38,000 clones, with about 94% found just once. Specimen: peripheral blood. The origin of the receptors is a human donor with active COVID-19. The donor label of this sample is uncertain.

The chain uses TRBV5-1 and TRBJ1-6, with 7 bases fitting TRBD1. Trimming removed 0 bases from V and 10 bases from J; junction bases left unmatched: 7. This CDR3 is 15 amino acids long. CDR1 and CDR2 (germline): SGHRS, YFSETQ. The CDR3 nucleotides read TGCGCCAGCAGCTTGGCGGGAGACAGGGTCTCACCCCTCCACTTT. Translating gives CASSLAGDRVSPLHF.

CDR3 loop: CASRTQLAATDTQYF. As DNA, the CDR3 is TGTGCCAGTAGAACCCAACTAGCAGCCACAGATACGCAGTATTTT. This rearrangement joins TRBV19 to TRBJ2-3, with a weak D call TRBD2 (6 bases). Germline V gives CDR1 LNHDA, CDR2 SQIVND (reference sequence). The CDR3 is 15 residues long. The ends were cut back, 6 bases at V and 2 bases at J, with 15 bases in the middle.

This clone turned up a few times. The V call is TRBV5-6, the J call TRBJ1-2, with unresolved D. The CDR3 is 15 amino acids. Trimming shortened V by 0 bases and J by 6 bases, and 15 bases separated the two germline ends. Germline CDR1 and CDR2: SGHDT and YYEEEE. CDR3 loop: CASSLAWRQADGYTF. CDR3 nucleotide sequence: TGTGCCAGCAGCTTGGCCTGGCGTCAGGCTGATGGCTACACCTTC.

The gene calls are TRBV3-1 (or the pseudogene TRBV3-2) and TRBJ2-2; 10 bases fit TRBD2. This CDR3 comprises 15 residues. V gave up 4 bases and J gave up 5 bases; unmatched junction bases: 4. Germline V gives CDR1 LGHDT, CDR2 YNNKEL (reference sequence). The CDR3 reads CASSPPGLATGELFF. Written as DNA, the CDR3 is TGTGCCAGCAGCCCGCCGGGACTAGCGACCGGGGAGCTGTTTTTT.

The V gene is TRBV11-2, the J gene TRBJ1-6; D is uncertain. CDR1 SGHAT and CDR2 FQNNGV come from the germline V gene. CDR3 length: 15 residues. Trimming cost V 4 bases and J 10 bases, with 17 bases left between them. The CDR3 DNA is TGTGCCAGCAGCTCCCGTTACACAGAATCCTCACCCCTCCACTTT. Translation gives CASSSRYTESSPLHF.

The CDR3 bases are TGTGCCAGCAGTTACTCCCCTAGGACTAGCGGGGGGAGAGTCTACGAGCAGTACTTC. Protein sequence: CASSYSPRTSGGRVYEQYF. The genes are TRBV6-2 or TRBV6-3 and TRBJ2-7, with 14 bases lining up with TRBD2. V shed 0 bases and J 3 bases; nucleotides not matched to a gene: 10. Germline V gene data show CDR1 as MNHEY and CDR2 as SVGEGT. The CDR3 runs 19 residues.

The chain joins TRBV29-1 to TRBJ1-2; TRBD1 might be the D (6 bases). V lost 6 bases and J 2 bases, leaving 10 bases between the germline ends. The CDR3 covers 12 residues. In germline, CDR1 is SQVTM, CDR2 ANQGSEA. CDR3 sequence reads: CSVNRANYGYTF. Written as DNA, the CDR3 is TGCAGCGTCAACAGGGCCAACTATGGCTACACCTTC.

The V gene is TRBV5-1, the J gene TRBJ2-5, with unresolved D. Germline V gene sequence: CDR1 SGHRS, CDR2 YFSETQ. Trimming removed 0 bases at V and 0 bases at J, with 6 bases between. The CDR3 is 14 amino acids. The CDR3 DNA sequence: TGCGCCAGCAGCTTGGGTCAGTACCAAGAGACCCAGTACTTC. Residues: CASSLGQYQETQYF.

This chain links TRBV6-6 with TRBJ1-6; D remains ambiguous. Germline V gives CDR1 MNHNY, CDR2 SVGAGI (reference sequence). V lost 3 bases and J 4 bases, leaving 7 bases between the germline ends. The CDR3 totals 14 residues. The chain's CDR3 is CASSYTSYNSPLHF. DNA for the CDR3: TGTGCCAGCAGTTATACAAGTTATAATTCACCCCTCCACTTT.

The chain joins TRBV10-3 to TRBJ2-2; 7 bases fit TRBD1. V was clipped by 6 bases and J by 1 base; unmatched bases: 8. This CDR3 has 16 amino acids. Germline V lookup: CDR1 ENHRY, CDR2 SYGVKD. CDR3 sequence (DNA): TGTGCCATCAGAGGGAACAGGGGCGAGAACACCGGGGAGCTGTTTTTT. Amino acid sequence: CAIRGNRGENTGELFF.

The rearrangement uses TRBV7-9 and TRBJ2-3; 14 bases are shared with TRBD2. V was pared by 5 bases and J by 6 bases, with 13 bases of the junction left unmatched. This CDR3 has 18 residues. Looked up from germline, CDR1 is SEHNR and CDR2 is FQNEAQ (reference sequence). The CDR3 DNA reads TGTGCCAGCAGCGCAAGGCCGGGACTAGCGGGAGTTCACGATACGCAGTATTTT. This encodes CASSARPGLAGVHDTQYF.

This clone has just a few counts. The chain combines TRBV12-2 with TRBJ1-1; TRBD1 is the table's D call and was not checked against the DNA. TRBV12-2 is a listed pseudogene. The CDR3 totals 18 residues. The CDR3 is CASRTIRRDRGRWTEAFF. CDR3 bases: TGTGCAAGTCGCACTATTAGGAGGGACAGGGGGCGGTGGACTGAAGCTTTCTTT.

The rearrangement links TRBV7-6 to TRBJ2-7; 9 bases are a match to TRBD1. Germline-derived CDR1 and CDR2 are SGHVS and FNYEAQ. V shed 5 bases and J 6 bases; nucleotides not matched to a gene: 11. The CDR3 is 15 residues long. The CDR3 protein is CASSAAGTGITEQYF. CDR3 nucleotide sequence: TGTGCCAGCAGCGCTGCCGGGACAGGGATCACCGAGCAGTACTTC.

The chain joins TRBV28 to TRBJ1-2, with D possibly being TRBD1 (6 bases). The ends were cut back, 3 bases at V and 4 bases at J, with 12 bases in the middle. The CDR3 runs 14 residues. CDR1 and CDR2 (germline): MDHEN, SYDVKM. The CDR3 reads CASSFGQRIYGYTF. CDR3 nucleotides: TGTGCCAGCAGTTTCGGACAGAGGATCTATGGCTACACCTTC.

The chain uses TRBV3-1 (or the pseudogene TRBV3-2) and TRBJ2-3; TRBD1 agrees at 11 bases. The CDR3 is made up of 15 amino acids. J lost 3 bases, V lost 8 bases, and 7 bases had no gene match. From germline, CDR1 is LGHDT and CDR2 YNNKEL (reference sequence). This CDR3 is CASRDRGYSTDTQYF. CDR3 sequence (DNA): TGTGCCAGCCGGGACAGGGGGTATTCGACAGATACGCAGTATTTT.

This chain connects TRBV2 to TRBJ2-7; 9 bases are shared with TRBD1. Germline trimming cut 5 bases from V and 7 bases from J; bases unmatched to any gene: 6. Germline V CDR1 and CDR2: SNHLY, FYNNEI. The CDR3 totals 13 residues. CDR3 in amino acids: CASSRTGGWEQYF. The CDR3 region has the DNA TGTGCCAGCAGTCGTACAGGGGGCTGGGAGCAGTACTTC.

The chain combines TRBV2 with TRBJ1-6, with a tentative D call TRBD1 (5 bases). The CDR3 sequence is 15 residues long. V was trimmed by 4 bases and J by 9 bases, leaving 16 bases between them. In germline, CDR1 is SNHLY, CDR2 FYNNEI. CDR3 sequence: CASSVERQRGSPLHF. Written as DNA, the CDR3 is TGTGCCAGCAGTGTAGAGAGGCAAAGGGGTTCACCCCTCCACTTT.

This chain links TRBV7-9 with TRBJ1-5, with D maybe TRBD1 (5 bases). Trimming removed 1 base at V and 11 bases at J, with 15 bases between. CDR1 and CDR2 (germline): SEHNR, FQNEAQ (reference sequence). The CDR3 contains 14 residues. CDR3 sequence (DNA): TGTGCCAGCAGCTTAGACGGGCAGGGTATGGCCCAGCATTTT. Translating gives CASSLDGQGMAQHF.

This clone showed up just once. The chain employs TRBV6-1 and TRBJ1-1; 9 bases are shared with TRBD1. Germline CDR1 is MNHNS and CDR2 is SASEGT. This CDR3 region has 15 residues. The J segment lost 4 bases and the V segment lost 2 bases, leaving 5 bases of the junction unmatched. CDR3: CASSEWGQGGTEAFF. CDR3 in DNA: TGTGCCAGCAGTGAATGGGGACAGGGTGGCACTGAAGCTTTCTTT.

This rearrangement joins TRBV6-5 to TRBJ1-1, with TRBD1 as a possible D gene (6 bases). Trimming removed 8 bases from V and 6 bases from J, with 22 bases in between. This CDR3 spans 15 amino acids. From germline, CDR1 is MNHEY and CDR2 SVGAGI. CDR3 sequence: CASLTPGPKGAEAFF. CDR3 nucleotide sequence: TGTGCCAGCCTTACTCCGGGGCCGAAGGGGGCTGAAGCTTTCTTT.

The CDR3 DNA reads as TGTGCCAGCAGGATGACAGGGTACACAGATACGCAGTATTTT. Translation gives CASRMTGYTDTQYF. The rearrangement joins TRBV6-4 to TRBJ2-3; 7 bases fit TRBD1. V trimming: 6 bases; J trimming: 2 bases; junction bases outside the gene matches: 5. Germline values: CDR1 MRHNA, CDR2 SNTAGT. This CDR3 is 14 amino acids long.

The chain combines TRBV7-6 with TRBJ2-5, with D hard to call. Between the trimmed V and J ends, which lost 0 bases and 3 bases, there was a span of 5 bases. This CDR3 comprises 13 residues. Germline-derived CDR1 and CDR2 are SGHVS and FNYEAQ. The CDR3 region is CASSLAAEETQYF. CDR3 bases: TGTGCCAGCAGCTTAGCGGCTGAAGAGACCCAGTACTTC.

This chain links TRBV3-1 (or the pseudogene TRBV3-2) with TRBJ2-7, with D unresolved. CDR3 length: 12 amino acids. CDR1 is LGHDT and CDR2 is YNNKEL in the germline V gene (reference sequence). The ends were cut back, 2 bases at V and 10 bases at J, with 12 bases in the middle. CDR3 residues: CASSQTPGLQYF. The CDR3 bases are TGTGCCAGCAGCCAAACCCCGGGTCTTCAGTACTTC.